This TCR beta chain derives from a study of Tregs in tolerant kidney transplant recipients. Sequencing used immunoSEQ multiplex PCR; TCRdb keeps in-frame clones, though not all of them. The repertoire includes about 61,000 clones, around 85% of them detected once, and roughly 2.2% sits in the top ten. The CDR3 has 15 amino acids. CDR1 and CDR2 from the germline V gene are SGDLS and YYNGEE. Trimming shortened V by 4 bases and J by 2 bases, and 14 bases separated the two germline ends. V usage is TRBV9 and J usage is TRBJ2-3; perhaps D is TRBD1 or TRBD2 (5 bases each). This clonotype was obtained from a human donor who received a combined kidney and bone marrow transplant. Sequencing used Tregs from blood, obtained before the transplant. CDR3 in DNA: TGTGCCAGCAGCCGGGACCGCCCCGACACAGATACGCAGTATTTT. It specifies CASSRDRPDTDTQYF.